The clone carrying this T cell receptor beta chain was found a few times. Its target is unknown. This sample was taken from a study of T-cell memory formation after mild COVID-19. Study outcomes and limitations: Contracting CD4+ clones lay largely in CM and EM, with CD8+ ones residing in EMRA. CD4/CD8 balance characterized clones contracting day 15 to 85, and CD4+ skew characterized later expanders.

From the 5' RACE reads, TCRdb called clonotypes with MiXCR, one entry per CDR3 protein. The repertoire includes about 340,000 distinct CDR3 sequences, around a fifth of them detected once, and roughly an eighth sits in the top ten. The specimen sequenced was PBMCs or a T cell subset sorted from them (not recorded which). The sequence was collected from an adult woman who had mild COVID-19 (a few samples of this study predate the infection). Cell type and time point are not known.

The CDR3 nucleotides are TGTGCCAGCAGCCGAAATGTACTAGCGCGCTACAATGAGCAGTTCTTC. Protein sequence: CASSRNVLARYNEQFF. The rearrangement links TRBV6-5 to TRBJ2-1; 7 bases are shared with TRBD2. J was trimmed by 3 bases and V by 6 bases; bases with no gene match: 11. The CDR3 length is 16 residues. Per the germline V gene, CDR1 is MNHEY and CDR2 is SVGAGI.